This record concerns one TCR beta chain sequence. Produced via immunoSEQ multiplex PCR; TCRdb's table is partial and in-frame only. The table includes some 14,000 clones, roughly 85% detected once. This entry is derived from a study of blood T cell dynamics during melanoma immunotherapy. The time point denotes: week 3, after first cycle of checkpoint inhibitor. Sequenced material: blood, taken from a patient treated with checkpoint blockade. The TCR sequence derives from a human donor with melanoma.

The CDR3 loop is CASSQRRRADTQYF. CDR3 in DNA: TGCGCCAGCAGCCAACGCCGTAGGGCAGATACGCAGTATTTT. This chain links TRBV4-3 with TRBJ2-3; D gene ambiguous. Deletions cut 2 bases from V and 4 bases from J, with 10 bases between. The germline V gene encodes CDR1 LGHNA and CDR2 YSLEER. This CDR3 comprises 14 residues.